This passage covers 10 T cell receptor beta chains from one sample sequenced in a study of monozygotic twins with inflammatory bowel disease. TCRdb reworked the 5' RACE reads into one entry per CDR3 protein, no DNA. This sample's clone table lists approximately 400,000 distinct CDR3 sequences. The sample taken for sequencing was blood. These receptors came from a human donor with ulcerative colitis or Crohn's disease, or a healthy co-twin of an affected twin (not recorded which).

The chain combines TRBV7-2 with TRBJ2-5. The CDR3 is made up of 13 amino acids. Germline CDR1 and CDR2: SGHTA and FQGNSA. The CDR3 region is CASSLVFSGTQYF.

The chain uses TRBV7-2 and TRBJ2-1; the D call from TCRdb, TRBD1, cannot be confirmed without DNA. This CDR3 has 14 residues. Germline CDR1 reads SGHTA; CDR2 reads FQGNSA. This CDR3 reads CASSLTDRGIEQFF. The full variable domain, its missing parts supplied by reference TRBV7-2 and TRBJ2-1, is GAGVSQSPSNKVTEKGKDVELRCDPISGHTALYWYRQSLGQGLEFLIYFQGNSAPDKSGLPSDRFSAERTGGSVSTLTIQRTQQEDSAVYLCASSLTDRGIEQFFGPGTRLTVL.

The V call is TRBV18, the J call TRBJ2-3; checking the TCRdb D call of TRBD2 is not possible without DNA. CDR1 is KGHSH, CDR2 LQKENI, per germline. This CDR3 has 16 amino acids. The CDR3 sequence is CASSPLLVSGRDTQYF.

The chain employs TRBV10-3 and TRBJ1-4; TCRdb selects TRBD1, and the lack of DNA leaves this call unchecked. This CDR3 comprises 16 residues. Germline V gene data show CDR1 as ENHRY and CDR2 as SYGVKD. The CDR3 loop is CAISENRGQDNEKLFF.

CDR3: CASSSRDGYGYTF. The chain recombines TRBV19 with TRBJ1-2; without DNA, the TCRdb call of TRBD1 cannot be checked. Per the germline V gene, CDR1 is LNHDA and CDR2 is SQIVND (reference sequence). This CDR3 is built from 13 residues.

The V and J genes are TRBV2 and TRBJ2-7. This CDR3 has 12 residues. CDR1 is SNHLY, CDR2 FYNNEI, per germline. The CDR3: CASWATSYEQYF.

The rearrangement links TRBV2 to TRBJ2-5; TCRdb gives TRBD2 as the D gene, but with no DNA this cannot be confirmed. CDR1 and CDR2 (germline): SNHLY, FYNNEI. This CDR3 contains 15 residues. Here the CDR3 reads CASPLAKRTQETQYF.

V gene TRBV7-3 combines with J gene TRBJ2-1; the TCRdb D gene call, TRBD1, has no DNA to confirm it. Germline V lookup: CDR1 SGHTA, CDR2 FQGTGA. The CDR3 covers 14 residues. CDR3 sequence reads: CASSLTGGGDEQFF.

The chain employs TRBV7-9 and TRBJ1-2; as DNA is missing, the TRBD1 call by TCRdb cannot be tested. Per the germline V gene, CDR1 is SEHNR and CDR2 is FQNEAQ (reference sequence). The CDR3 spans 13 residues. The CDR3 sequence: CASSLMTGGGYTF.

This chain uses TRBV28 with TRBJ2-7; the D gene TCRdb calls, TRBD2, cannot be checked with no DNA. The germline gives CDR1 MDHEN, CDR2 SYDVKM. The CDR3 covers 13 residues. The CDR3 spells CASSLREFYEQYF. Full variable domain (rest looked up from reference TRBV28 and TRBJ2-7): DVKVTQSSRYLVKRTGEKVFLECVQDMDHENMFWYRQDPGLGLRLIYFSYDVKMKEKGDIPEGYSVSREKKERFSLILESASTNQTSMYLCASSLREFYEQYFGPGTRLTVT.